This T cell receptor beta chain is drawn from a study of molecular identifiers for immune sequencing clone quantification. TCRdb ran MiXCR on the PCR reads and lists one entry per CDR3 protein. The sample carries more than 450,000 distinct CDR3 sequences, 20% to 25% recorded once. V shed 0 bases and J shed 2 bases, with 13 bases lying between them. This CDR3 comprises 16 residues. Germline V gene lookup returns CDR1 SGDLS and CDR2 YYNGEE. This clonotype has a handful of counts. Each library that profiled naive CD8 cells came from roughly 20,000 to 1,000,000 sorted cells with 10%, 30% or 50% RNA. The chain recombines TRBV9 with TRBJ2-3, with D perhaps matching TRBD2 (6 bases). The TCR originated in a human donor in good health. Some libraries in this study had Jurkat cell RNA spiked in. Sequencing was performed on naive CD8+ T cells from blood, with Jurkat cell RNA spiked in. This sample's subset: FACS-sorted CD8+CD4-CCR7+CD45RA+ naive T cells. CDR3 protein: CASSVGLATLTDTQYF. CDR3 nucleotide sequence: TGTGCCAGCAGCGTAGGGCTAGCGACCCTCACAGATACGCAGTATTTT.